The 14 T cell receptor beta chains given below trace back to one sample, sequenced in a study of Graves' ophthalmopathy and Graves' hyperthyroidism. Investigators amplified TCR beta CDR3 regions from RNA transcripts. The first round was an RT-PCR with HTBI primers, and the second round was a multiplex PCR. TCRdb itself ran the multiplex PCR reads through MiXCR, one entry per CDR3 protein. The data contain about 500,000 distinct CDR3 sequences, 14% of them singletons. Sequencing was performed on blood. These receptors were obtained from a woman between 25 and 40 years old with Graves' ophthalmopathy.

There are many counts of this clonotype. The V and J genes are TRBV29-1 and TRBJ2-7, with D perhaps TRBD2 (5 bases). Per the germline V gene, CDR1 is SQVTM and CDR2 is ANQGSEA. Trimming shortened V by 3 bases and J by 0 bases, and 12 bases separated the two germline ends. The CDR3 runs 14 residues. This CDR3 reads CSVDGPRGSYEQYF. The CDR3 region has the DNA TGCAGCGTTGATGGGCCCCGGGGCTCCTACGAGCAGTACTTC.

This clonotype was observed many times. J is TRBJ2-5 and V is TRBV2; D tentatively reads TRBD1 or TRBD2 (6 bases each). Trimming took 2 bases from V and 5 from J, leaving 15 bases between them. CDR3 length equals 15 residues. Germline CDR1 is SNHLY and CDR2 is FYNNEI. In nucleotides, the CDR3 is TGTGCCAGCAGTGAAATATGGGGGGCTGGGGAGACCCAGTACTTC. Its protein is CASSEIWGAGETQYF.

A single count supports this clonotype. The DNA for the CDR3 is TGTGCCTGGAACCCCGGGACAGGGGGCTTAGAACAGTACTTC. Translated: CAWNPGTGGLEQYF. The rearrangement uses TRBV30 and TRBJ2-7; 12 bases agree with TRBD1. The ends lost 4 bases at V and 10 bases at J; junction bases unmatched: 11. The CDR3 consists of 14 residues. Germline V CDR1 and CDR2: GTSNPN, SVGIG (reference sequence). Full variable domain (rest looked up from reference TRBV30 and TRBJ2-7): SQTIHQWPATLVQPVGSPLSLECTVEGTSNPNLYWYRQAAGRGLQLLFYSVGIGQISSEVPQNLSASRPQDRQFILSSKKLLLSDSGFYLCAWNPGTGGLEQYFGPGTRLTVT.

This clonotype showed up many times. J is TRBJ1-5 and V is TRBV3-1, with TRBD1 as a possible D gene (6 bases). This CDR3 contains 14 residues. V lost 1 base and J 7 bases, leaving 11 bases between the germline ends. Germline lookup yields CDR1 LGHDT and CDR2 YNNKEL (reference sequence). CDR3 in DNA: TGTGCCAGCAGCCAAGCCTCAGGGGTGCAGCCCCAGCATTTT. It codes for CASSQASGVQPQHF.

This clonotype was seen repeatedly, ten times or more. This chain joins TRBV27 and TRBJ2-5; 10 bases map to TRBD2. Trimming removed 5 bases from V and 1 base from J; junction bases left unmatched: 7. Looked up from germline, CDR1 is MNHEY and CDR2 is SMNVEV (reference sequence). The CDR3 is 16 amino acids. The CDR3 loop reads CASSTPGLAPQETQYF. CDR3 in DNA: TGTGCCAGCAGTACTCCGGGACTAGCGCCCCAAGAGACCCAGTACTTC.

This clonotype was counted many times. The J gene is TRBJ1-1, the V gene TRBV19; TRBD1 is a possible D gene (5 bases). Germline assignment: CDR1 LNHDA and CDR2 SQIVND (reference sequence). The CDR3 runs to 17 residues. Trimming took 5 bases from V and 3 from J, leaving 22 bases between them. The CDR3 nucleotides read TGTGCCAGTAGTCCCCATCCGGGGCGGGAGAGAGACACTGAAGCTTTCTTT. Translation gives CASSPHPGRERDTEAFF.

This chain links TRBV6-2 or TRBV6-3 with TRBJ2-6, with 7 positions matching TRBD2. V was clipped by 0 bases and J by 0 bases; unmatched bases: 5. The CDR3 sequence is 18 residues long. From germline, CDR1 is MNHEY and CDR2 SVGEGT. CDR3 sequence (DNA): TGTGCCAGCAGTTACTCTGGGGGGGGAAACTCTGGGGCCAACGTCCTGACTTTC. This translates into CASSYSGGGNSGANVLTF.

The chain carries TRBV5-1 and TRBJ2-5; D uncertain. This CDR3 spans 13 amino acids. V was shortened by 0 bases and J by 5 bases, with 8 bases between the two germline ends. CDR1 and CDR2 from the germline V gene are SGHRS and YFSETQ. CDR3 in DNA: TGCGCCAGCAGCTTGGAAAGGGTGGAGACCCAGTACTTC. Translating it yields CASSLERVETQYF.

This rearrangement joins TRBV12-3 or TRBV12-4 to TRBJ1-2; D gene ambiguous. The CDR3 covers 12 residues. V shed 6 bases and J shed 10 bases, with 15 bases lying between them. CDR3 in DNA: TGTGCCAGCAGCGACATAGCTTTCCTCTACACCTTC. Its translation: CASSDIAFLYTF.

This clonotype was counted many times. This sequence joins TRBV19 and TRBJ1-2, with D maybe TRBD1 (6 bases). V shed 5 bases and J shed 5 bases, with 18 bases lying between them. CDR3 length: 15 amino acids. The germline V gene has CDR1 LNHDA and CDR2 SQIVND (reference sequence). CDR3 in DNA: TGTGCCAGTAGTCACCTTCGGACAGCGACTTATGGCTACACCTTC. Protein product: CASSHLRTATYGYTF.

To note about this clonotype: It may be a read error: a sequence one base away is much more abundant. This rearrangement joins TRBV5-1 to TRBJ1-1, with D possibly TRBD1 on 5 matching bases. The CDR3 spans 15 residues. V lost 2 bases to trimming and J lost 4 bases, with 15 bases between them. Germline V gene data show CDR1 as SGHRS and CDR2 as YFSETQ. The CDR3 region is CASSFQGKMSTEAFF. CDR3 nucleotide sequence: TGCGCCAGCAGCTTCCAGGGAAAAATGAGCACTGAAGCTTTCTTT.

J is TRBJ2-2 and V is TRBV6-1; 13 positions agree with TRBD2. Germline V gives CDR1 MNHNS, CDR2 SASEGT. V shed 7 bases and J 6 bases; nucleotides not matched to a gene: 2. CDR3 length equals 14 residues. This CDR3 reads CASKGTSGAGELFF. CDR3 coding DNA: TGTGCCAGCAAAGGGACTAGCGGGGCCGGGGAGCTGTTTTTT.

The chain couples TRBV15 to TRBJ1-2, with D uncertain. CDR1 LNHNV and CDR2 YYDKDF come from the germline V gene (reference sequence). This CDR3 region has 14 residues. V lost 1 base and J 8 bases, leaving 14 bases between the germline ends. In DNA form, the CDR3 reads TGTGCCACCAGCAGAGGGACTGCGAGCATCGGCTACACCTTC. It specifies CATSRGTASIGYTF.

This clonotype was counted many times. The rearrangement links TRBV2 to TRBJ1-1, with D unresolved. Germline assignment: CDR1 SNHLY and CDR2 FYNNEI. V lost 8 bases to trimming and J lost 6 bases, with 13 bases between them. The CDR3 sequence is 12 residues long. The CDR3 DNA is TGTGCCAGCCGACCGGGAGTGGCTGAAGCTTTCTTT. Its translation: CASRPGVAEAFF.